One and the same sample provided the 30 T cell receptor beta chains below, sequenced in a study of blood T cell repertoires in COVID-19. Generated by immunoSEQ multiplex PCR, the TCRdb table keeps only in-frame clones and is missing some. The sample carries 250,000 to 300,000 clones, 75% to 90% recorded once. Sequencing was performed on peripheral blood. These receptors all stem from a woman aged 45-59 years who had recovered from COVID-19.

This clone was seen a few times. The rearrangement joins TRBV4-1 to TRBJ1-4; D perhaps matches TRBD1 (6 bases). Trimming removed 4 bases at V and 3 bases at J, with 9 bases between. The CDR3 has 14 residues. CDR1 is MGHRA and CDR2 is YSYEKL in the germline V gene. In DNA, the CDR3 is TGCGCCAGCAGCCGGAAGGGGGCTAATGAAAAACTGTTTTTT. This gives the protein CASSRKGANEKLFF.

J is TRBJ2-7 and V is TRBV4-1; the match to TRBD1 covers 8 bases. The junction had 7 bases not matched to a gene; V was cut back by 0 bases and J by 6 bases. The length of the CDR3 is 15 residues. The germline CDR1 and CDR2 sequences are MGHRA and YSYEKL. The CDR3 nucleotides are TGCGCCAGCAGCCAAGATCGCAGGGGGCGAGTCGAGCAGTACTTC. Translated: CASSQDRRGRVEQYF.

The CDR3 region has the DNA TGTGCCAGCAGTCGGTACGTGGTCAATCAGCCCCAGCATTTT. It encodes CASSRYVVNQPQHF. V gene TRBV6-2 or TRBV6-3 combines with J gene TRBJ1-5; D uncertain. The CDR3 runs to 14 residues. Germline CDR1 reads MNHEY; CDR2 reads SVGEGT. V dropped 5 bases and J dropped 3 bases, with 11 bases sitting between them.

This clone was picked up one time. The CDR3, as DNA: TGTGCCAGCAGCCAGGGCGGACAGGGGACCTACGAGCAGTACTTC. It specifies CASSQGGQGTYEQYF. J is TRBJ2-7 and V is TRBV7-2, with TRBD1 matching over 9 bases. Germline loops: CDR1 SGHTA, CDR2 FQGNSA. V lost 5 bases to trimming and J lost 2 bases; unmatched junction nucleotides: 7. This CDR3 contains 15 residues.

The CDR3 nucleotides are TGTGCCAGCAGGGCACGACTAGCGGTTTACACCGGGGAGCTGTTTTTT. It is translated as CASRARLAVYTGELFF. V usage is TRBV7-9 and J usage is TRBJ2-2, with 9 bases identical to TRBD2. Germline CDR1 is SEHNR and CDR2 is FQNEAQ (reference sequence). V gave up 6 bases and J gave up 3 bases; unmatched junction bases: 8. CDR3 size: 16 residues.

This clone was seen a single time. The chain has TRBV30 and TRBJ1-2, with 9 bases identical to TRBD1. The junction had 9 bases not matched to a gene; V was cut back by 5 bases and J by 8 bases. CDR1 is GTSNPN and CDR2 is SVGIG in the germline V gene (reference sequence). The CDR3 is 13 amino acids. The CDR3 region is CAWGQGLGEGYTF. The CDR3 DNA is TGTGCCTGGGGACAGGGGCTGGGAGAAGGCTACACCTTC.

CDR3 in DNA: TGCGCCAGCAGCCCGCAGGGCAGGGGGTTCTCTGGGGCCAACGTCCTGACTTTC. It is translated as CASSPQGRGFSGANVLTF. This chain links TRBV5-1 with TRBJ2-6; 7 bases match TRBD1. Unmatched junction bases numbered 10, after V lost 4 bases and J lost 0 bases. The germline CDR1 and CDR2 sequences are SGHRS and YFSETQ. The CDR3 runs 18 residues.

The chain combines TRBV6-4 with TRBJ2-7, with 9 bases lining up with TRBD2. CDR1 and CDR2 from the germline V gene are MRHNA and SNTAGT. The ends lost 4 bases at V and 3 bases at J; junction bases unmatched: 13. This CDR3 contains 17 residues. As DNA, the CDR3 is TGTGCCAGCAGTGGTCGGGTAGCGGGAGCAGCCCACTACGAGCAGTACTTC. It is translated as CASSGRVAGAAHYEQYF.

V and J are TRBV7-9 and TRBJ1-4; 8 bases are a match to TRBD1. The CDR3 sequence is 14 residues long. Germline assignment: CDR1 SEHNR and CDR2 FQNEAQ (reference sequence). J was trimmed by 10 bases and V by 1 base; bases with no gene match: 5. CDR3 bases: TGTGCCAGCAGCTTAGTCCAGGGGGCTGGAAAACTGTTTTTT. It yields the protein CASSLVQGAGKLFF.

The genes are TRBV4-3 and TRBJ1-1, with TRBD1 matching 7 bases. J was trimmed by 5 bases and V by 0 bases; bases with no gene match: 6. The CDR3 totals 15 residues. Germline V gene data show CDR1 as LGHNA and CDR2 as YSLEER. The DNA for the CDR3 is TGCGCCAGCAGCCAAGATGGCAGGGGGTGGACTGAAGCTTTCTTT. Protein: CASSQDGRGWTEAFF.

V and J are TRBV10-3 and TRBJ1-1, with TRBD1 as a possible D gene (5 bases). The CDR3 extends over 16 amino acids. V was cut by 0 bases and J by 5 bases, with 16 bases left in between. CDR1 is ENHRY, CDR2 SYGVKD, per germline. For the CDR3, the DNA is TGTGCCATCAGTGAGTCCGGGGCAGCAGGAGGGACTGAAGCTTTCTTT. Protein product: CAISESGAAGGTEAFF.

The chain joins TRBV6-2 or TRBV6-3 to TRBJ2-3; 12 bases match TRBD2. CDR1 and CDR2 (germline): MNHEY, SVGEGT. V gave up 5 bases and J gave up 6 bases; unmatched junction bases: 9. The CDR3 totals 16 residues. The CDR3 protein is CASSTIGLAGTDTQYF. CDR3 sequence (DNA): TGTGCCAGCAGTACCATAGGACTAGCGGGAACGGATACGCAGTATTTT.

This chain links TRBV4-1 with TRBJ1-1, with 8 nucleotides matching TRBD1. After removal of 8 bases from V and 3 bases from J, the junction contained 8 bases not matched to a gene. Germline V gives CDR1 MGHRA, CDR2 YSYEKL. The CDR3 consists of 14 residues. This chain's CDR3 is CASASRTGHTEAFF. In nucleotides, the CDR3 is TGCGCCAGCGCTTCCCGGACAGGGCACACTGAAGCTTTCTTT.

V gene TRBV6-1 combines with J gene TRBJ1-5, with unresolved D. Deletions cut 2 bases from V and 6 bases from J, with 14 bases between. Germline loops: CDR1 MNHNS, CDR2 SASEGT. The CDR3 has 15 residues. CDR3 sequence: CASSEWGAGGQPQHF. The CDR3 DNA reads TGTGCCAGCAGTGAATGGGGAGCGGGAGGTCAGCCCCAGCATTTT.

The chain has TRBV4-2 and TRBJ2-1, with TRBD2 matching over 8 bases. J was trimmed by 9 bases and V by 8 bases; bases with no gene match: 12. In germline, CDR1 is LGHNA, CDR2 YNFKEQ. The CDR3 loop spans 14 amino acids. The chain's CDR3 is CASSAGGGRGEQFF. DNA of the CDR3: TGTGCCAGCTCGGCTGGCGGGGGGAGGGGTGAGCAGTTCTTC.

The CDR3 DNA reads as TGTGCCAGCAGCCAAGTGGCTAGCGGGGTTGCCGGGGAGCTGTTTTTT. This sequence encodes CASSQVASGVAGELFF. The chain couples TRBV4-2 to TRBJ2-2; 9 nucleotides agree with TRBD2. The V gene's germline CDR1 is LGHNA and CDR2 YNFKEQ. This CDR3 has 16 residues. Germline trimming cut 1 base from V and 6 bases from J; bases unmatched to any gene: 6.

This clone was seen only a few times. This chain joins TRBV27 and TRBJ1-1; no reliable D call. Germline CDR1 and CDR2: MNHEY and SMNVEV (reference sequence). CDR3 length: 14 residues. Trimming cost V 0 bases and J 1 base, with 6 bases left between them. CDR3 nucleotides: TGTGCCAGCAGTTTATCCTGGAGGAACACTGAAGCTTTCTTT. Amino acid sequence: CASSLSWRNTEAFF.

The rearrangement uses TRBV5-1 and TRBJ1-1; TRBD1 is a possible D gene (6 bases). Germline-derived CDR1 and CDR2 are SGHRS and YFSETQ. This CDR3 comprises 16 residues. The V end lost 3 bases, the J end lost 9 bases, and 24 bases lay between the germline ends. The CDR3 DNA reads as TGCGCCAGCAGCTCCAGTGTCGCGGGGGGCGAAGCGAAAGCTTTCTTT. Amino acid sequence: CASSSSVAGGEAKAFF.

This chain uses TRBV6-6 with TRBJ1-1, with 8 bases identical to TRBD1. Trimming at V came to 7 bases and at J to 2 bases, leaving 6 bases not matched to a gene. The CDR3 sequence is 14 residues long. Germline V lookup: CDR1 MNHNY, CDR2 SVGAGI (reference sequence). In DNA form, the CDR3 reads TGTGCCAGCATTGATACAGGGGGAAACACTGAAGCTTTCTTT. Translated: CASIDTGGNTEAFF.

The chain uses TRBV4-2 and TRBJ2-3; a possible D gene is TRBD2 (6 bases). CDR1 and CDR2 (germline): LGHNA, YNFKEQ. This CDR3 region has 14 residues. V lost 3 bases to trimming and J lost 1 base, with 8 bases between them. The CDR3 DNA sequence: TGTGCCAGCAGCCAGGGGACTGGCACAGATACGCAGTATTTT. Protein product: CASSQGTGTDTQYF.

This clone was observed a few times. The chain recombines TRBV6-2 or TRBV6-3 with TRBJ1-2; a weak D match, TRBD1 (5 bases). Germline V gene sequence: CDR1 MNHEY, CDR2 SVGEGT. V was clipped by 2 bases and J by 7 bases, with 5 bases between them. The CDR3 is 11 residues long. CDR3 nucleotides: TGTGCCAGCAGTTACAGGGGTGGCTACACCTTC. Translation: CASSYRGGYTF.

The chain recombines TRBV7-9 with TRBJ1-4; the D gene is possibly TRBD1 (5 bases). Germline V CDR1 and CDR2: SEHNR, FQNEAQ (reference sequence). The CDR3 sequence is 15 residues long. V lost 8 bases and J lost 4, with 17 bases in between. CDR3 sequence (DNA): TGTGCCAGCTTGAAGGGCGGGGGTAGTAATGAAAAACTGTTTTTT. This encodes CASLKGGGSNEKLFF.

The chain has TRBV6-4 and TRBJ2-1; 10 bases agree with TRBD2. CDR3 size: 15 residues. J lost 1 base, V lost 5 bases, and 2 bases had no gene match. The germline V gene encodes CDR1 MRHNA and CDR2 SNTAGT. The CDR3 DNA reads TGTGCCAGCAGTAGCGGGGGGGTATCCTACAATGAGCAGTTCTTC. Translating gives CASSSGGVSYNEQFF.

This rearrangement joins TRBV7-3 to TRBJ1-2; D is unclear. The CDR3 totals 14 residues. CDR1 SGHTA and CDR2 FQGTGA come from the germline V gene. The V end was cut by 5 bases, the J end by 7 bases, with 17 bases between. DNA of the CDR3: TGTGCCAGCAGCCCCACGGCAGGCAGTTCTGGCTACACCTTC. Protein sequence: CASSPTAGSSGYTF.

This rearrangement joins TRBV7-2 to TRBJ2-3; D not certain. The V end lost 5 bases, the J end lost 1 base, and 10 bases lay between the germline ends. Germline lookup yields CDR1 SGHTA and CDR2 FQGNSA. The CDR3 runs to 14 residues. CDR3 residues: CASSPQIGTDTQYF. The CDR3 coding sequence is TGTGCCAGCAGCCCCCAGATTGGCACAGATACGCAGTATTTT. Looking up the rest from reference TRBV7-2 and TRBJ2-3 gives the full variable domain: GAGVSQSPSNKVTEKGKDVELRCDPISGHTALYWYRQSLGQGLEFLIYFQGNSAPDKSGLPSDRFSAERTGGSVSTLTIQRTQQEDSAVYLCASSPQIGTDTQYFGPGTRLTVL.

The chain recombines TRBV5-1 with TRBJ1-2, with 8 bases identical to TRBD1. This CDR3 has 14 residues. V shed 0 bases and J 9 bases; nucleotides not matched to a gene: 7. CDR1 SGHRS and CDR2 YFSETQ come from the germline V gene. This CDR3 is CASSLGGTGGRYTF. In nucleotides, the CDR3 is TGCGCCAGCAGCTTGGGAGGGACAGGTGGGCGCTACACCTTC.

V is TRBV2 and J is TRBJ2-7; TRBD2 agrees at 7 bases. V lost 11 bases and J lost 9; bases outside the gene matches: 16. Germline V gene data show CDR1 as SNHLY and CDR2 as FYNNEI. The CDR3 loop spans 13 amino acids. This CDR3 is CAAAGPSGETQYF. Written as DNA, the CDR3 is TGTGCCGCCGCCGGGCCCAGCGGGGAGACGCAGTACTTC.

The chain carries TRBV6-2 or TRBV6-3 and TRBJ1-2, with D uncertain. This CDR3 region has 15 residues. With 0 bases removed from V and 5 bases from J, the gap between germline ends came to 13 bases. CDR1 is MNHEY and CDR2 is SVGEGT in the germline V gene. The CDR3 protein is CASSYSPIAVYGYTF. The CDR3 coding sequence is TGTGCCAGCAGTTACTCTCCTATAGCCGTGTATGGCTACACCTTC.

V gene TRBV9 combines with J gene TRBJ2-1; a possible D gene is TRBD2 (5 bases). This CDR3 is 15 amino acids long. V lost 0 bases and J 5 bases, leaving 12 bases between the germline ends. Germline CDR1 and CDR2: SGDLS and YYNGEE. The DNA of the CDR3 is TGTGCCAGCAGCGTAGGGGCCAGCGGAGACAATGAGCAGTTCTTC. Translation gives CASSVGASGDNEQFF.

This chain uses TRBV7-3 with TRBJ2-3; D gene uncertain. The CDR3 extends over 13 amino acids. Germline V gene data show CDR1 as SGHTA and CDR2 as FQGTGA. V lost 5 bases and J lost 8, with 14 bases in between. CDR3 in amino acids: CASSPDPSGTQYF. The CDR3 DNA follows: TGTGCCAGCAGCCCAGACCCCTCGGGTACGCAGTATTTT.